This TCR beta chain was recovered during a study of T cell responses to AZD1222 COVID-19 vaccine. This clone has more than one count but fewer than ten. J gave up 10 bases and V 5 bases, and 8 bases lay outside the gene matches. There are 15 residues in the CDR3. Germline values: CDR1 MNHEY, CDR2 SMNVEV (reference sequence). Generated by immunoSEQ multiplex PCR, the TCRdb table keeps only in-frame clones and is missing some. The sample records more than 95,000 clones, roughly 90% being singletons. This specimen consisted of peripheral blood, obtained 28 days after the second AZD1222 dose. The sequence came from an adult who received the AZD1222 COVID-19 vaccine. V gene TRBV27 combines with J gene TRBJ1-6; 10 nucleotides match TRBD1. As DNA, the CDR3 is TGTGCCAGCAGTACACGGACAGGGGGAGTGTCACCCCTCCACTTT. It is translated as CASSTRTGGVSPLHF.